These 2 T cell receptor beta chains share one sample of origin, sequenced in a study of cytotoxic CD8 clonotypes in ibrutinib-treated CLL. Repertoires were generated with immunoSEQ multiplex PCR, while TCRdb's copy carries only in-frame clones and drops some. The sample has about 300,000 clones, roughly three quarters seen once. This specimen consisted of PBMCs, obtained at disease progression, from a patient treated with ibrutinib. The receptors were sampled from a human donor with chronic lymphocytic leukemia.

This clone has just a few counts. The V call is TRBV19, the J call TRBJ2-6; D not resolved. The CDR3 consists of 14 residues. CDR1 and CDR2 from the germline V gene are LNHDA and SQIVND (reference sequence). Trimming pared 4 bases from V and 1 base from J, leaving 5 bases between. The CDR3 is CASSTQSGANVLTF. CDR3 nucleotides: TGTGCCAGTAGTACTCAGTCTGGGGCCAACGTCCTGACTTTC.

The V and J genes are TRBV19 and TRBJ2-1, with 8 bases that match TRBD1. Germline values: CDR1 LNHDA, CDR2 SQIVND (reference sequence). The CDR3 consists of 19 residues. V lost 4 bases to trimming and J lost 0 bases; unmatched junction nucleotides: 14. The CDR3 nucleotides read TGTGCCAGTAGTACCCGGGACAGGACGCGCCTATACTCCTACAATGAGCAGTTCTTC. Protein: CASSTRDRTRLYSYNEQFF.